This TCR beta chain stems from a study of T cells in localized non-small cell lung cancer. TCRdb keeps only in-frame clones here, not all; method: immunoSEQ multiplex PCR. This sample carries some 33,000 clones, 80% of them seen once, and the ten largest clones take 15% to 20%. The CDR3 has 11 amino acids. Germline V gives CDR1 SQVTM, CDR2 ANQGSEA. Between the trimmed V and J ends, which lost 5 bases and 4 bases, there was a span of 6 bases. Only a few counts were recorded for this clone. This TCR was recovered from a male donor aged 60 or older with stage III squamous cell lung carcinoma. Sequencing was performed on peripheral blood, taken before any cancer treatment. The genes are TRBV29-1 and TRBJ1-3, with D uncertain. The CDR3 DNA sequence: TGCAGCGTTCACACCGGAAACACCATATATTTT. Its protein product is CSVHTGNTIYF.